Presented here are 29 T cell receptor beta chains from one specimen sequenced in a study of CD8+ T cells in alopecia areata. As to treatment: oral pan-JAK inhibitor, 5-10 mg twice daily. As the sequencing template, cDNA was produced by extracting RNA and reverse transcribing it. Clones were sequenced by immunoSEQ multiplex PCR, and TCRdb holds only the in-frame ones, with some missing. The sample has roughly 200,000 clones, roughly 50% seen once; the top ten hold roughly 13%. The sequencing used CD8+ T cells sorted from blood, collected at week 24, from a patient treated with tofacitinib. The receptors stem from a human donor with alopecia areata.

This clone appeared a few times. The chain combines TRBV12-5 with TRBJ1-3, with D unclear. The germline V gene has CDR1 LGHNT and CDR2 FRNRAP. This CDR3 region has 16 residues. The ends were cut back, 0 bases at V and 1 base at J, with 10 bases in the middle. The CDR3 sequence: CASGLVIRGSGNTIYF. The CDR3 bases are TGTGCTAGTGGTTTGGTAATCAGAGGATCTGGAAACACCATATATTTT.

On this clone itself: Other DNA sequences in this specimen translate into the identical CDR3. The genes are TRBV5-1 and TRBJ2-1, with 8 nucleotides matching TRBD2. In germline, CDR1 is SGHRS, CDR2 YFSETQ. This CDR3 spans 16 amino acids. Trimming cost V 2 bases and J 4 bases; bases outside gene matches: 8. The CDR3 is CASSLAAGGLYNEQFF. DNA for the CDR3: TGCGCCAGCAGCTTAGCGGCGGGGGGCCTATACAATGAGCAGTTCTTC.

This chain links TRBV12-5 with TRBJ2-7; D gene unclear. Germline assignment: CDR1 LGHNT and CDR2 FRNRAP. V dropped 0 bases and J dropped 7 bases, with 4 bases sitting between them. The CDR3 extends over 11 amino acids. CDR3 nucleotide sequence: TGTGCTAGTGGTTTGGTCGGGGAGCAGTACTTC. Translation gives CASGLVGEQYF.

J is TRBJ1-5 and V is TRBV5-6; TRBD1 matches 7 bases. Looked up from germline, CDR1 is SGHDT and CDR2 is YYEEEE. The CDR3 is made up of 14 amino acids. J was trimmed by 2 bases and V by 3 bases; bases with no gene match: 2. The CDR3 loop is CASSSGTGNQPQHF. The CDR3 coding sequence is TGTGCCAGCAGCTCAGGGACAGGCAATCAGCCCCAGCATTTT.

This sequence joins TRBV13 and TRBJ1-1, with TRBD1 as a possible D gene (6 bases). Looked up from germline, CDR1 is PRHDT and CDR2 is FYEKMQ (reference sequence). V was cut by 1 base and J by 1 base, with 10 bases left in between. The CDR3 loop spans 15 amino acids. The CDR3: CASSLAGAQNTEAFF. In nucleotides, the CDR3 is TGTGCCAGCAGCTTAGCGGGGGCTCAGAACACTGAAGCTTTCTTT.

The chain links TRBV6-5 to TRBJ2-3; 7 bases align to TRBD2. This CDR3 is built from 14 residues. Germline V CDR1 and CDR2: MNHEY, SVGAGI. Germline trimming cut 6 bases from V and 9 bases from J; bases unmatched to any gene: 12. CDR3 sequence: CASRRDGGTGTQYF. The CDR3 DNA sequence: TGTGCCAGCAGAAGAGACGGGGGGACGGGGACGCAGTATTTT.

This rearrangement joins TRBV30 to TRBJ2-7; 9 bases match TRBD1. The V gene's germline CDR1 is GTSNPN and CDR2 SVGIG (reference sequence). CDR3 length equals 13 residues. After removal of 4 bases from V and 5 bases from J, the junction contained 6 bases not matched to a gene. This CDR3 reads CAWTGQGQNEQYF. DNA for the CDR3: TGTGCCTGGACCGGACAGGGGCAAAACGAGCAGTACTTC.

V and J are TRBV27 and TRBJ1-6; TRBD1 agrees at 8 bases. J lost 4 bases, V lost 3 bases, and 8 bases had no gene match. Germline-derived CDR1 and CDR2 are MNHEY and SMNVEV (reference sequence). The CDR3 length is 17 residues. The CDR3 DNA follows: TGTGCCAGCAGTTTTGGACAGGGAGAAGAATATAATTCACCCCTCCACTTT. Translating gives CASSFGQGEEYNSPLHF.

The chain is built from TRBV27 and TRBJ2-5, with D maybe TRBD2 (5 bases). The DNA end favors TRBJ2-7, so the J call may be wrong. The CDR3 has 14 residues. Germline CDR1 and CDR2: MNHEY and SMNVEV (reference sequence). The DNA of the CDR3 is TGTGCCAGCAGTTTAGGCGGCGGGTTCTACGAGCAGTACTTC. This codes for CASSLGGGFYEQYF.

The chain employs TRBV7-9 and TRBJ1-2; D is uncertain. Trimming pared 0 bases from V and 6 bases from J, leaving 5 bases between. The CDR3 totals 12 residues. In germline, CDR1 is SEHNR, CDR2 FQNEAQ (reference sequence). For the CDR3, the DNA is TGTGCCAGCAGCTTAGCAGGAAATGGCTACACCTTC. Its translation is CASSLAGNGYTF.

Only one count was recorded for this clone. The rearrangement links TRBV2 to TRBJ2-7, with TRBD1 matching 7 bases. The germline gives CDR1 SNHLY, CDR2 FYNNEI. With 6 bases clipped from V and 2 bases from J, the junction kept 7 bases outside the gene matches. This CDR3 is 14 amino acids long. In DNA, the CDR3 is TGTGCCAGCAGGAGGAGTCAGGGGGCCTACGAGCAGTACTTC. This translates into CASRRSQGAYEQYF.

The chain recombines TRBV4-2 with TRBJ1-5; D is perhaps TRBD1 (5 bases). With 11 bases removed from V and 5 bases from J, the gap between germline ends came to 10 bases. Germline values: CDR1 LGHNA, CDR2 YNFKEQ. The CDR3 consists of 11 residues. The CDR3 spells CASGTDQPQHF. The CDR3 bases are TGTGCCTCAGGGACGGATCAGCCCCAGCATTTT.

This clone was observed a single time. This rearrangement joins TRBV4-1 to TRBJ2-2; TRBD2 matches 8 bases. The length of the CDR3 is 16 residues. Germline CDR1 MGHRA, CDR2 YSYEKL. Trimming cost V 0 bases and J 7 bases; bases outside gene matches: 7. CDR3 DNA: TGCGCCAGCAGCCAAGAAGGCTCGGGGGGGATCGGGGAGCTGTTTTTT. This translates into CASSQEGSGGIGELFF.

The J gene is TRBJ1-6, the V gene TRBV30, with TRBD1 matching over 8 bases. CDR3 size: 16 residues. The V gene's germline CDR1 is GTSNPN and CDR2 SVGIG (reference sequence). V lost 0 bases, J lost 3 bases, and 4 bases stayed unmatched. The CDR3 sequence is CAWSVQGGLYNSPLHF. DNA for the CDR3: TGTGCCTGGAGTGTACAGGGGGGACTCTATAATTCACCCCTCCACTTT. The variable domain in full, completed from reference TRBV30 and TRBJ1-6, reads SQTIHQWPATLVQPVGSPLSLECTVEGTSNPNLYWYRQAAGRGLQLLFYSVGIGQISSEVPQNLSASRPQDRQFILSSKKLLLSDSGFYLCAWSVQGGLYNSPLHFGNGTRLTVT.

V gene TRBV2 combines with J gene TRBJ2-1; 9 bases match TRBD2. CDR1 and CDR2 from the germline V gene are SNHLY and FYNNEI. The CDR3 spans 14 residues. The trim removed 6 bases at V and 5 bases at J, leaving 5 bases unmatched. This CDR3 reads CASSLRTSDNEQFF. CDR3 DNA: TGTGCCAGCAGCCTTAGGACTAGCGACAATGAGCAGTTCTTC.

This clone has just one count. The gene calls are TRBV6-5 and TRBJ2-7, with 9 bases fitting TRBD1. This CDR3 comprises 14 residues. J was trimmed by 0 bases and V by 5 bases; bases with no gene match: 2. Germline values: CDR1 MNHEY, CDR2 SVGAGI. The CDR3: CASSIQGASYEQYF. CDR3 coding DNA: TGTGCCAGCAGTATACAGGGGGCCTCCTACGAGCAGTACTTC.

The CDR3 bases are TGTGCCAGCAGCTTAGCAGGGCCGATGGGAGCTTTCTTT. Translating gives CASSLAGPMGAFF. The J gene is TRBJ1-1, the V gene TRBV7-9; D unclear. Trimming took 0 bases from V and 10 from J, leaving 12 bases between them. Germline V lookup: CDR1 SEHNR, CDR2 FQNEAQ (reference sequence). This CDR3 has 13 amino acids.

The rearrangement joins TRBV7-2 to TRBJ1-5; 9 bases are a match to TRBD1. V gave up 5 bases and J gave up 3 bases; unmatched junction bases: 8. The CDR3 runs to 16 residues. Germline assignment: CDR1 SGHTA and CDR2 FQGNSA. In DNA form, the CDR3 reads TGTGCCAGCAGCCCCAAACAGGGGGCGTCCAATCAGCCCCAGCATTTT. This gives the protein CASSPKQGASNQPQHF.

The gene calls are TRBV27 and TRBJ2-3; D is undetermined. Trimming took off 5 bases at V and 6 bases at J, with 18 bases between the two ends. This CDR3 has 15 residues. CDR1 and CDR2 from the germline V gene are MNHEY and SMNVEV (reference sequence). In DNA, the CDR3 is TGTGCCAGCAGTCTGGCCGAGTTTTCCGGTGATACGCAGTATTTT. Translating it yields CASSLAEFSGDTQYF.

The CDR3 sequence is CASSWRVPYEQYF. The CDR3 DNA follows: TGCGCCAGCAGCTGGAGGGTACCCTACGAGCAGTACTTC. V is TRBV5-1 and J is TRBJ2-7; a possible D gene is TRBD2 (6 bases). The length of the CDR3 is 13 residues. V was cut by 3 bases and J by 2 bases, with 9 bases left in between. Germline V gene sequence: CDR1 SGHRS, CDR2 YFSETQ.

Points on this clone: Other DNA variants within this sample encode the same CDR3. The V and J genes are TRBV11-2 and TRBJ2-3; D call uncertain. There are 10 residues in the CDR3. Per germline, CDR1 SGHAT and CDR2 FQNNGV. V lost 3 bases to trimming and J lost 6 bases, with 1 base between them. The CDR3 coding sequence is TGTGCCAGCAGCTTCGATACGCAGTATTTT. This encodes CASSFDTQYF.

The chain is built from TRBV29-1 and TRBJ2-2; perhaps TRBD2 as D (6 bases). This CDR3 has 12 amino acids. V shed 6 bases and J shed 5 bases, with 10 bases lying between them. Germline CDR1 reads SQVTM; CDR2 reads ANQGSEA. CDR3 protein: CSVWGETGELFF. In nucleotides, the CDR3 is TGCAGCGTCTGGGGGGAAACCGGGGAGCTGTTTTTT.

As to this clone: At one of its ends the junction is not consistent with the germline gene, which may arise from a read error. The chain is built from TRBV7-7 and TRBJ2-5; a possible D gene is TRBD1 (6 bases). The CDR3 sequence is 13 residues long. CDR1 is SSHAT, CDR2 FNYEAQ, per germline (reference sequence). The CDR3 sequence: CASSLEGVKTQYF. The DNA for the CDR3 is TGTGCTAGCAGCTTAGAGGGGGTCAAGACCCAGTACTTC.

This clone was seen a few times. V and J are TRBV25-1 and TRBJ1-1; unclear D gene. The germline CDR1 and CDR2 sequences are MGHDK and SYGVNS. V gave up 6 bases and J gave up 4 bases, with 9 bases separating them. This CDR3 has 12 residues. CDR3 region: CASRVGGTEAFF. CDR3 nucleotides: TGTGCCAGCAGGGTTGGCGGCACTGAAGCTTTCTTT.

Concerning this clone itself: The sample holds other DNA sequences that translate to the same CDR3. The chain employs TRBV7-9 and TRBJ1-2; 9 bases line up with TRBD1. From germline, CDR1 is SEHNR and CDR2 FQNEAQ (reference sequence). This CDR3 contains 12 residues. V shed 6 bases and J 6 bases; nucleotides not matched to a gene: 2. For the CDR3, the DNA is TGTGCCAGCAGTCGGACAGGGGATGGCTACACCTTC. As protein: CASSRTGDGYTF.

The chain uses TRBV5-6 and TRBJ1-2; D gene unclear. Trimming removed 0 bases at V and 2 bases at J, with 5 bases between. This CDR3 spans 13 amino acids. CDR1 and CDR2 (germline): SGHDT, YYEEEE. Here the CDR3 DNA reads TGTGCCAGCAGCTTGGCTGGCAACTATGGCTACACCTTC. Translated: CASSLAGNYGYTF.

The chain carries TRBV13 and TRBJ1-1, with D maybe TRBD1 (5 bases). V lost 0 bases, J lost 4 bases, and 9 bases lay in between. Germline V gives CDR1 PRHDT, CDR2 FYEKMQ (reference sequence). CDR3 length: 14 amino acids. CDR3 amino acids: CASSLGLGGTEAFF. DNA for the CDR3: TGTGCCAGCAGCTTAGGCCTGGGGGGCACTGAAGCTTTCTTT.

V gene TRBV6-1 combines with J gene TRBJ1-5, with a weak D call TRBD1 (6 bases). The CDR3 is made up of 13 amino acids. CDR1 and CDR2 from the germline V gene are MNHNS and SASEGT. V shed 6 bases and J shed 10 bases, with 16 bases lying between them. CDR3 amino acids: CASSGTGFDPQHF. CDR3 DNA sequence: TGTGCCAGCAGCGGAACAGGGTTCGACCCCCAGCATTTT.

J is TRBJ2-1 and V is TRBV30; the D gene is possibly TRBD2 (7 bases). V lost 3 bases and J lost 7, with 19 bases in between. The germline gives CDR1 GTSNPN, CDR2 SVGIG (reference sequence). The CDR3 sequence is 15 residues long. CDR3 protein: CAWSFEGGAQNEQFF. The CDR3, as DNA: TGTGCCTGGAGCTTTGAGGGGGGGGCACAGAATGAGCAGTTCTTC.